Given below is one TCR beta chain in context. It has no known antigen specificity. No base quality values were provided; no much bigger clone lies one nucleotide off. Ficoll-Paque density gradient centrifugation was used to isolate PBMCs. The CDR3 contains 15 residues, cysteine and phenylalanine counted. Solely the CDR3 DNA is kept, with 45 bases framed from the first base. V loses 1 base, J loses 4 bases, and the germline ends lie 14 bases apart. The data were taken from a study of T-cell memory formation after mild COVID-19 (dated by TCRdb to the early 2020s). For context, the study as a whole: TCR sequence clusters from the two donors were found to be largely donor specific. Two young, previously healthy adult volunteers, one female and one male, were included in the cohort. In a couple of donors, T-cell clones that expanded and contracted after mild COVID-19 were tracked by sequencing TCRalpha and TCRbeta repertoires over time.

The instrument was an Illumina NovaSeq 6000. Using 5'RACE with constant-segment primers, TCRalpha and TCRbeta cDNA libraries were constructed, with sample barcodes and unique molecular identifiers added in the process. Trizol reagent was used to extract RNA from every sample. Amplification of the libraries took two PCR steps, and the second step added a second sample barcode plus Illumina TruSeq adapters. Sequencing of libraries was performed on an Illumina NovaSeq with 2 x 150 bp paired-end reads. The original pipeline was this. With migec v1.2.7, reads were demultiplexed and then collapsed into UMI-guided consensus sequences. With mixcr v2.1.11, UMI consensuses were aligned to TRA and TRB V and J templates and assembled into clonotypes. A clonotype was counted as expanded or contracted only if both edgeR and NoisET called the change significant, with noise models trained on biological replicates. edgeR calls used a false discovery rate-adjusted p below 0.01 and a log2 fold-change threshold of 1. As an exploratory analysis of dynamics, max-normalized trajectories of the 1000 most abundant clonotypes were examined by PCA with hierarchical clustering. The CD4 or CD8 phenotype of responding clones was assigned using the separately sequenced CD4+ and CD8+ repertoires. TCRdb trimmed public reads at Q25 via fastp, called clones via MiXCR and kept in-frame beta chains. Each entry merges the rows of one CDR3 protein and shows their most common DNA and genes. TCRdb, rather than the study authors, made the V and J calls. For this sample there are 450,000 or so distinct CDR3 sequences; about 20% appear just once. The ten most abundant clones make up more than 8% of the sample.

Broader findings and caveats from the paper: Balanced CD4/CD8 phenotypes were observed for clones contracting from day 15 to 85, whereas a bias towards CD4+ was observed for a second wave of clones expanding from day 15 to 37. Some responding clones were detected in pre-infection memory, which suggested that pre-existing cross-reactive memory T cells had joined the SARS-CoV-2 response. SARS-CoV-2 specificity of the second-wave clones peaking on day 37 was not confirmed. Contracting CD4+ clones turned up mainly in the CM and EM memory subsets, whereas EMRA was where CD8+ clones were enriched. The study covered only a couple of mild cases, and larger cohorts including severe cases with pre-infection samples were considered necessary.

The rearranged chain carries TRBV12-3 or TRBV12-4 and TRBJ2-7; the D segment may tentatively be TRBD1 or TRBD2, each giving 6 matched bases. The clonotype was recovered from an adult woman who had mild COVID-19 (a few samples of this study predate the infection). The sample titles of this study are shuffled in the database, so cell type and time point are left out; the donor was told from shared clones. What was sequenced was PBMCs or a T cell subset sorted from them (not recorded which). CDR3 region: CASSLVGGLSYEQYF. The sequenced DNA: TGTGCCAGCAGTTTAGTGGGGGGCCTCTCTTACGAGCAGTACTTC.